This T cell receptor beta chain was sequenced for a study of cytomegalovirus exposure and HLA in healthy donors. PCR was performed using 60 Vbeta and 13 Jbeta primers. Clones were read by immunoSEQ multiplex PCR, and TCRdb kept only the in-frame ones, dropping some. The top ten hold about 3.8% of the sample, which has about 160,000 clones, approximately 77% seen once. The CDR3 contains 17 residues. V was trimmed by 3 bases and J by 0 bases, leaving 18 bases between them. In germline, CDR1 is MDHEN, CDR2 SYDVKM. The TCR originated in a man aged 25 to 40 in good health and CMV-seropositive. Material: PBMCs. The genes are TRBV28 and TRBJ2-7; a possible D gene is TRBD2 (6 bases). The CDR3 nucleotides are TGTGCCAGCAGTTTCGCCGTTAGAGCGGGCCTCTCCTACGAGCAGTACTTC. Amino acid sequence: CASSFAVRAGLSYEQYF.